The 2 T cell receptor beta chains below all came from one sample that was sequenced in a study of lung T cells in sarcoidosis with Löfgren's syndrome. TCRdb analysed the reads with MiXCR anew, one entry per CDR3 protein. The table has approximately 2,500 distinct CDR3 sequences, around 30% seen once. The sample was CD4+ T cells from PBMCs. The source is a human donor with sarcoidosis (Löfgren's syndrome or another form), or a control subject (not recorded which).

This clonotype rates as medium-sized. The gene calls are TRBV15 and TRBJ1-2; D is undetermined. This CDR3 has 14 residues. Per the germline V gene, CDR1 is LNHNV and CDR2 is YYDKDF (reference sequence). Trimming shortened V by 0 bases and J by 6 bases, and 11 bases separated the two germline ends. CDR3 DNA sequence: TGTGCCACCAGCAGAGATCGGCAGCAAAATGGCTACACCTTC. It translates to CATSRDRQQNGYTF.

This clonotype was observed a single time. A junction boundary mismatches the germline segment, possibly from a read error. V is TRBV7-2 and J is TRBJ2-7, with TRBD1 matching over 8 bases. Germline CDR1 is SGHTA and CDR2 is FQGNSA. CDR3 length: 15 residues. The CDR3 here is CTSSLVADRGSEQSF. In nucleotides, the CDR3 is TGTACCAGCAGCTTAGTTGCTGACAGGGGTTCCGAGCAGTCCTTC.